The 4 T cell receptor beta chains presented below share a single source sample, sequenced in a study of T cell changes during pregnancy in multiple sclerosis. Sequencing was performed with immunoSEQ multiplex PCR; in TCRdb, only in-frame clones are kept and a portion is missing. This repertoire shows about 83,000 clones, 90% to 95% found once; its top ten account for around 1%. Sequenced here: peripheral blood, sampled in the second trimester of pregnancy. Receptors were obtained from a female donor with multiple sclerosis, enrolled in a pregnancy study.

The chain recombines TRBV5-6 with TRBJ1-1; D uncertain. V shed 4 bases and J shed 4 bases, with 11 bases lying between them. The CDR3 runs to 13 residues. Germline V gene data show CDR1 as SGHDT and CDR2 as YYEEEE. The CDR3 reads CASSPGWSTEAFF. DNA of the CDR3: TGTGCCAGCAGCCCCGGGTGGAGCACTGAAGCTTTCTTT.

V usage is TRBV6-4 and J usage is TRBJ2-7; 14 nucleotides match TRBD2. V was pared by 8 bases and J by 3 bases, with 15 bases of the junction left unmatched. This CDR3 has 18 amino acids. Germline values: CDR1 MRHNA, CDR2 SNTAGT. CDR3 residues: CASQRRRGLAGAVYEQYF. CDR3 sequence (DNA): TGTGCCAGCCAAAGGCGTCGGGGACTAGCGGGAGCGGTCTACGAGCAGTACTTC.

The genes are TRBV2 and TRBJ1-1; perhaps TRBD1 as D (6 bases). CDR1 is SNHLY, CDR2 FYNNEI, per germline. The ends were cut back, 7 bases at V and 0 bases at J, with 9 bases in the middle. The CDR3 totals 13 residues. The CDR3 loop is CASTGQMNTEAFF. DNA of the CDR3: TGTGCCAGCACTGGACAGATGAACACTGAAGCTTTCTTT.

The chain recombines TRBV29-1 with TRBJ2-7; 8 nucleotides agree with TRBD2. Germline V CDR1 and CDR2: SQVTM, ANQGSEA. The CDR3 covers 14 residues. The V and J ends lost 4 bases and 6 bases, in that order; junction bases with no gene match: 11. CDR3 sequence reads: CSVGGGAGGREQYF. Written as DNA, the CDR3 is TGCAGCGTTGGGGGCGGGGCGGGAGGACGCGAGCAGTACTTC.